The TCR beta chain described here comes from a study of blood T cell repertoires in COVID-19. The wider study: T cells, B-cell-depleted T cells, or PBMCs supplied cDNA or gDNA.

In terms of age and location, participants ranged from about 18 to 95 years and lived in about 25 US areas. Participants had their cohort set by participant-reported clinical history. The germline CDR1 and CDR2 sequences are LGHNA and YSLEER. CDR3 length equals 15 residues. V was cut by 2 bases and J by 2 bases, with 9 bases left in between. Sequenced by immunoSEQ multiplex PCR; TCRdb stores in-frame clones only, minus some. Here the sample spans about 230,000 clones, roughly 88% being singletons. The rearrangement joins TRBV4-3 to TRBJ1-4, with D unresolved. This TCR came from a woman between 40 and 50 years old with acute COVID-19. The sample taken for sequencing was PBMCs or T cells enriched from blood (not recorded which). The CDR3 protein is CASSQPSDTNEKLFF. Written as DNA, the CDR3 is TGCGCCAGCAGCCAACCTTCAGATACTAATGAAAAACTGTTTTTT.